This note documents a single T cell receptor beta chain sequence. The sample is drawn from a study of blood T cell repertoires in COVID-19. Study context: There were acute and convalescent COVID-19 samples, and they came from the United States, Italy and Spain. T cells, B-cell-depleted T cells, or PBMCs provided the cDNA or gDNA that served as material.

V trimming: 5 bases; J trimming: 0 bases; junction bases outside the gene matches: 8. The length of the CDR3 is 16 residues. Per the germline V gene, CDR1 is LGHDT and CDR2 is YNNKEL (reference sequence). In the authors' workflow: Estimated nucleated cell counts came from reference gene primer amplification. Measured with immunoSEQ multiplex PCR; TCRdb has only the in-frame clones, and not every one. The DNA gave D and trimming, while V, J and clone size come from that table. The data show about 300,000 clones, 75% to 90% seen once. This chain links TRBV3-1 (or the pseudogene TRBV3-2) with TRBJ2-3, with 7 nucleotides matching TRBD2. Sequencing input: peripheral blood. The TCR originated in a man aged 18 to 29 with active or convalescent COVID-19. CDR3 amino acids: CASSAYRGGSTDTQYF. DNA for the CDR3: TGTGCCAGCAGCGCCTATCGCGGGGGAAGCACAGATACGCAGTATTTT.